This T cell receptor beta chain was found in a study of blood T cell repertoires in COVID-19. Produced via immunoSEQ multiplex PCR; TCRdb's table is partial and in-frame only. Here the sample spans roughly 170,000 clones, roughly 90% being singletons. The CDR3 runs to 17 residues. Germline loops: CDR1 SGHRS, CDR2 YFSETQ. V was pared by 3 bases and J by 2 bases, with 9 bases of the junction left unmatched. The sample consisted of peripheral blood. This TCR was recovered from a man in his sixties with acute or convalescent COVID-19. J is TRBJ1-5 and V is TRBV5-1; 9 bases match TRBD1. The CDR3 bases are TGCGCCAGCAGCTCCGGGGACAGGGAGATGGGCAATCAGCCCCAGCATTTT. Its protein is CASSSGDREMGNQPQHF. Supplemented by reference TRBV5-1 and TRBJ1-5, the full variable domain reads KAGVTQTPRYLIKTRGQQVTLSCSPISGHRSVSWYQQTPGQGLQFLFEYFSETQRNKGNFPGRFSGRQFSNSRSEMNVSTLELGDSALYLCASSSGDREMGNQPQHFGDGTRLSIL.